These 26 T cell receptor beta chains were all obtained from the same sample, sequenced in a study of cytomegalovirus exposure and HLA in healthy donors. The study ran its PCR with 60 Vbeta and 13 Jbeta primers. Measured with immunoSEQ multiplex PCR; TCRdb has only the in-frame clones, and not every one. The sample holds 60,000 to 90,000 clones, roughly 82% seen once. What was sequenced was PBMCs. Source of these receptors: a man in his sixties or seventies in good health and CMV-seropositive.

The J gene is TRBJ2-7, the V gene TRBV7-9; 7 nucleotides align to TRBD1. V lost 2 bases and J lost 5; bases outside the gene matches: 6. The CDR3 is made up of 14 amino acids. Germline CDR1 is SEHNR and CDR2 is FQNEAQ (reference sequence). The CDR3 here is CASSLRQGNNEQYF. In DNA, the CDR3 is TGTGCCAGCAGCTTACGACAGGGCAACAACGAGCAGTACTTC.

The chain employs TRBV7-9 and TRBJ2-5, with TRBD2 as a possible D gene (6 bases). This CDR3 region has 14 residues. V lost 5 bases, J lost 5 bases, and 15 bases lay in between. Germline CDR1 is SEHNR and CDR2 is FQNEAQ (reference sequence). The CDR3 bases are TGTGCCAGCAGCAAGGGGCAGGGACTGGAGACCCAGTACTTC. Translating gives CASSKGQGLETQYF.

The gene calls are TRBV30 and TRBJ1-5; 8 bases are shared with TRBD1. The CDR3 extends over 16 amino acids. Germline V lookup: CDR1 GTSNPN, CDR2 SVGIG (reference sequence). Germline trimming cut 3 bases from V and 7 bases from J; bases unmatched to any gene: 14. This chain's CDR3 is CAWRPRGHRAHQPQHF. The DNA of the CDR3 is TGTGCCTGGAGACCCAGGGGGCACAGGGCCCACCAGCCCCAGCATTTT.

The chain uses TRBV2 and TRBJ2-7; 7 positions agree with TRBD2. This CDR3 region has 17 residues. The germline V gene has CDR1 SNHLY and CDR2 FYNNEI. The junction had 21 bases not matched to a gene; V was cut back by 6 bases and J by 7 bases. CDR3 loop: CASRRVGRMAGAGEQYF. The CDR3 nucleotides are TGTGCCAGCAGGAGGGTAGGGAGGATGGCGGGAGCGGGTGAGCAGTACTTC.

This clone showed up just a few times. The rearrangement joins TRBV29-1 to TRBJ2-7; weak D call: TRBD1 (6 bases). Trimming removed 4 bases from V and 2 bases from J, with 9 bases in between. Germline lookup yields CDR1 SQVTM and CDR2 ANQGSEA. The CDR3 is made up of 12 amino acids. CDR3: CSVGQATYEQYF. CDR3 nucleotides: TGCAGCGTTGGACAGGCAACCTACGAGCAGTACTTC.

The chain links TRBV25-1 to TRBJ2-7, with 7 bases fitting TRBD1. The CDR3 runs 16 residues. Germline V gene sequence: CDR1 MGHDK, CDR2 SYGVNS. The V gene end was trimmed by 2 bases and the J gene end by 0 bases; junction bases not matched to a gene: 7. The CDR3 loop is CASSEEGKGASYEQYF. CDR3 DNA: TGTGCCAGCAGTGAAGAAGGGAAGGGGGCCTCCTACGAGCAGTACTTC.

The chain couples TRBV9 to TRBJ1-1, with 7 bases that match TRBD1. Losses at the gene ends were 2 bases for V and 6 bases for J; bases not matched to a gene: 4. CDR3 length equals 13 residues. Germline CDR1 reads SGDLS; CDR2 reads YYNGEE. CDR3 coding DNA: TGTGCCAGCAGCGTTAAAACAGGGGCTGAAGCTTTCTTT. It translates to CASSVKTGAEAFF.

This clone occurred once. The V and J genes are TRBV10-3 and TRBJ1-2; D not resolved. Per germline, CDR1 ENHRY and CDR2 SYGVKD. Trimming cost V 0 bases and J 4 bases, with 6 bases left between them. The CDR3 consists of 13 residues. The CDR3: CAISESESYGYTF. The CDR3, as DNA: TGTGCCATCAGTGAGTCGGAGAGCTATGGCTACACCTTC.

A few counts support this clone. V is TRBV6-5 and J is TRBJ1-2; TRBD1 aligns across 11 bases. CDR1 is MNHEY and CDR2 is SVGAGI in the germline V gene. This CDR3 is 16 amino acids long. Trimming removed 0 bases from V and 4 bases from J; junction bases left unmatched: 4. DNA of the CDR3: TGTGCCAGCAGTTACTCAAGGACAGGGGGCTCCTATGGCTACACCTTC. It codes for CASSYSRTGGSYGYTF.

The chain recombines TRBV19 with TRBJ2-3, with D possibly being TRBD2 (6 bases). Per the germline V gene, CDR1 is LNHDA and CDR2 is SQIVND (reference sequence). The ends were cut back, 4 bases at V and 4 bases at J, with 9 bases in the middle. The CDR3 covers 13 residues. The CDR3 coding sequence is TGTGCCAGTAGTAGGGCGGGGCCAGATACGCAGTATTTT. Residues: CASSRAGPDTQYF.

In DNA form, the CDR3 reads TGCGCCAGCAGCCAGGACAGGGTTCGGACTAATGAAAAACTGTTTTTT. This encodes CASSQDRVRTNEKLFF. The rearrangement joins TRBV4-3 to TRBJ1-4; 8 bases line up with TRBD1. Germline CDR1 is LGHNA and CDR2 is YSLEER. The CDR3 has 16 amino acids. V dropped 3 bases and J dropped 2; count of bases not matched to a gene: 5.

The chain is built from TRBV7-6 and TRBJ2-2; D is unclear. Looked up from germline, CDR1 is SGHVS and CDR2 is FNYEAQ. This CDR3 comprises 13 residues. The V and J ends lost 1 base and 6 bases respectively, with 6 bases between them. The CDR3 loop reads CASSLGSAGELFF. For the CDR3, the DNA is TGTGCCAGCAGCTTAGGGTCGGCCGGGGAGCTGTTTTTT.

The rearrangement links TRBV6-5 to TRBJ1-6; D might be TRBD1 (6 bases). Per germline, CDR1 MNHEY and CDR2 SVGAGI. This CDR3 has 13 residues. Trimming removed 8 bases from V and 7 bases from J, with 12 bases in between. The CDR3 DNA sequence: TGTGCCAGCCAGACAGGTCCCAATTCACCCCTCCACTTT. Translation gives CASQTGPNSPLHF.

The CDR3 here is CASSAQGAGTEAFF. The CDR3 nucleotides read TGTGCCAGCAGCGCACAGGGGGCGGGGACTGAAGCTTTCTTT. The chain couples TRBV28 to TRBJ1-1; 9 nucleotides align to TRBD1. V lost 6 bases and J lost 5; bases outside the gene matches: 7. In germline, CDR1 is MDHEN, CDR2 SYDVKM. The CDR3 consists of 14 residues.

The chain couples TRBV9 to TRBJ1-2, with 8 positions matching TRBD1. This CDR3 has 16 amino acids. Per germline, CDR1 SGDLS and CDR2 YYNGEE. After removal of 0 bases from V and 7 bases from J, the junction contained 11 bases not matched to a gene. CDR3 in DNA: TGTGCCAGCAGCGTAGAGGGACAGGCTGGAGGAGGTGGCTACACCTTC. Its translation: CASSVEGQAGGGGYTF.

This clone appeared once. The chain combines TRBV2 with TRBJ2-3; D gene uncertain. There are 14 residues in the CDR3. Trimming took 2 bases from V and 2 from J, leaving 8 bases between them. CDR1 SNHLY and CDR2 FYNNEI come from the germline V gene. The chain's CDR3 is CASSELLNTDTQYF. The CDR3 nucleotides read TGTGCCAGCAGTGAACTTCTTAACACAGATACGCAGTATTTT.

The chain links TRBV15 to TRBJ2-7; 9 bases line up with TRBD1. Germline CDR1 reads LNHNV; CDR2 reads YYDKDF (reference sequence). V was clipped by 2 bases and J by 3 bases; unmatched bases: 8. The CDR3 covers 16 residues. CDR3 in amino acids: CATSRLTGTGNYEQYF. CDR3 in DNA: TGTGCCACCAGCAGATTAACCGGGACAGGGAACTACGAGCAGTACTTC.

The chain employs TRBV6-5 and TRBJ1-3; 9 nucleotides match TRBD1. CDR1 MNHEY and CDR2 SVGAGI come from the germline V gene. Trimming at V came to 2 bases and at J to 8 bases, leaving 7 bases not matched to a gene. This CDR3 contains 15 residues. This CDR3 reads CASSYPGQGEDTIYF. The CDR3 DNA sequence: TGTGCCAGCAGTTACCCGGGACAGGGAGAAGACACCATATATTTT.

This chain joins TRBV29-1 and TRBJ2-4; TRBD2 aligns across 9 bases. Germline CDR1 and CDR2: SQVTM and ANQGSEA. J was trimmed by 7 bases and V by 1 base; bases with no gene match: 5. The CDR3 spans 14 residues. The CDR3 nucleotides read TGCAGCGTTGAAGTTAGCGGGAGTTCTAACATTCAGTACTTC. It specifies CSVEVSGSSNIQYF.

The table lists this clone with a few counts. The V gene is TRBV19, the J gene TRBJ2-1; 10 nucleotides align to TRBD2. The V gene's germline CDR1 is LNHDA and CDR2 SQIVND (reference sequence). The CDR3 is 16 amino acids. V gave up 4 bases and J gave up 4 bases; unmatched junction bases: 7. CDR3 nucleotide sequence: TGTGCCAGTAGTACCGGCGGGACTAGCGAATACAATGAGCAGTTCTTC. Amino acid sequence: CASSTGGTSEYNEQFF.

The chain uses TRBV10-1 and TRBJ1-1; tentative D call: TRBD1 (5 bases). From germline, CDR1 is WNHNN and CDR2 SYGVQD (reference sequence). V was pared by 0 bases and J by 9 bases, with 8 bases between. The CDR3 totals 12 residues. CDR3 in amino acids: CASSESEGKAFF. In DNA form, the CDR3 reads TGCGCCAGCAGTGAGTCGGAGGGGAAAGCTTTCTTT.

The chain uses TRBV7-9 and TRBJ1-4, with 9 bases matching TRBD1. V was pared by 3 bases and J by 2 bases, with 7 bases of the junction left unmatched. This CDR3 has 17 residues. CDR1 and CDR2 (germline): SEHNR, FQNEAQ (reference sequence). The chain's CDR3 is CASSLAGQGGTNEKLFF. The CDR3 nucleotides are TGTGCCAGCAGCTTGGCGGGACAGGGTGGGACTAATGAAAAACTGTTTTTT.

This chain connects TRBV10-3 to TRBJ2-3; a weak D match, TRBD2 (6 bases). This CDR3 has 15 residues. With 3 bases removed from V and 2 bases from J, the gap between germline ends came to 12 bases. Germline V gene sequence: CDR1 ENHRY, CDR2 SYGVKD. CDR3 in DNA: TGTGCCATCAGTGAATTTAGCGGTAACACAGATACGCAGTATTTT. Translating it yields CAISEFSGNTDTQYF.

The chain uses TRBV23-1 and TRBJ1-5; D ambiguous. TRBV23-1 is noted as an ORF with a role that remains uncertain. The CDR3 runs to 14 residues. V lost 4 bases and J lost 5, with 12 bases in between. The CDR3: CASSRSDTDQPQHF. For the CDR3, the DNA is TGCGCCAGCAGTCGATCTGACACGGATCAGCCCCAGCATTTT.

The chain joins TRBV10-1 to TRBJ2-7; 10 positions agree with TRBD2. CDR3 length: 16 residues. Germline-derived CDR1 and CDR2 are WNHNN and SYGVQD (reference sequence). The trim removed 3 bases at V and 2 bases at J, leaving 7 bases unmatched. CDR3 nucleotides: TGCGCCAGCAGTGACCCGGGTAGCGGGAGGCCCTACGAGCAGTACTTC. Encoded protein: CASSDPGSGRPYEQYF.

V usage is TRBV7-7 and J usage is TRBJ2-5; 8 bases match TRBD2. The CDR3 is made up of 14 amino acids. In germline, CDR1 is SSHAT, CDR2 FNYEAQ (reference sequence). CDR3 sequence: CASPSREGIETQYF. The CDR3 region has the DNA TGTGCTAGCCCCTCCCGGGAGGGAATAGAGACCCAGTACTTC.